This T cell receptor beta chain appears in the sequencing data of a study of identical twins. cDNA molecules carried unique molecular identifiers, and template switching added a universal primer site. TCRdb processed the 5' RACE reads anew with MiXCR; each CDR3 protein has one entry. The sample lists around 160,000 distinct CDR3 sequences, roughly 3.5% occurring once. The sample holds many counts of this clonotype. No antigen is known for it. The study's findings and limits: Zero-insertion analyses could be partly confounded by invariant MAIT and iNKT cells. In cord blood, abundant beta clonotypes had fewer insertions; memory showed no trend.

The CDR3 runs 13 residues. V was clipped by 3 bases and J by 4 bases; unmatched bases: 2. Germline V gene data show CDR1 as DFQATT and CDR2 as SNEGSKA (reference sequence). This clonotype originated in a man between 18 and 29 years old in good health. The sequencing input was memory T cells sorted from blood. The rearrangement uses TRBV20-1 and TRBJ2-1, with 8 nucleotides matching TRBD1. CDR3: CSARNRGYNEQFF. DNA for the CDR3: TGCAGTGCTAGGAACAGGGGGTACAATGAGCAGTTCTTC.